Below, 3 T cell receptor beta chains from the same sample are listed, as sequenced in a study of cytotoxic CD8 clonotypes in ibrutinib-treated CLL. Libraries were prepared by immunoSEQ multiplex PCR; TCRdb keeps only in-frame clonotypes and omits some of them. Of around 42,000 clones listed, 65% are singletons. The sequencing here drew on PBMCs, taken after 24 months of ibrutinib treatment. These receptors were collected from a human donor with chronic lymphocytic leukemia.

The rearrangement links TRBV16 to TRBJ2-1; D is uncertain. The V gene's germline CDR1 is KGHSY and CDR2 FQNENV. CDR3 length: 12 amino acids. V lost 2 bases and J lost 8, with 7 bases in between. The CDR3 spells CASSQRRHEQFF. CDR3 DNA: TGTGCCAGCAGCCAAAGGCGTCATGAGCAGTTCTTC.

The V and J genes are TRBV6-1 and TRBJ2-7; the D is unclear. This CDR3 has 12 residues. Trimming took 8 bases from V and 3 from J, leaving 11 bases between them. CDR1 is MNHNS and CDR2 is SASEGT in the germline V gene. Written as DNA, the CDR3 is TGTGCCAGCTCGACTCCCTACTACGAGCAGTACTTC. Encoded protein: CASSTPYYEQYF.

The sample holds one count of this clone. The chain couples TRBV5-4 to TRBJ2-5, with 7 bases lining up with TRBD1. CDR3 size: 14 residues. Germline-derived CDR1 and CDR2 are SGHNT and YYREEE (reference sequence). The V segment lost 4 bases and the J segment 5 bases; nucleotides outside the gene matches: 8. Written as DNA, the CDR3 is TGTGCCAGCAGCAAGGGACAGCCGGTGGAGACCCAGTACTTC. Protein sequence: CASSKGQPVETQYF. The full variable domain, its missing parts supplied by reference TRBV5-4 and TRBJ2-5, is ETGVTQSPTHLIKTRGQQVTLRCSSQSGHNTVSWYQQALGQGPQFIFQYYREEENGRGNFPPRFSGLQFPNYSSELNVNALELDDSALYLCASSKGQPVETQYFGPGTRLLVL.